The 27 T cell receptor beta chains in this list originate from one sample, sequenced in a study of blood T cell repertoires in COVID-19. Using immunoSEQ multiplex PCR, the repertoire was profiled, and TCRdb retains in-frame clones only, with some absent. The sample lists 90,000 to 100,000 clones; roughly 80% were seen once. The sample consisted of peripheral blood. All receptors come from a man aged 65 to 79 with active or convalescent COVID-19.

This chain connects TRBV11-3 to TRBJ1-1; TRBD1 aligns across 7 bases. The CDR3 covers 15 residues. The ends lost 6 bases at V and 5 bases at J; junction bases unmatched: 12. Germline assignment: CDR1 SGHNT and CDR2 YENEEA. Here the CDR3 DNA reads TGTGCCAGCAGGTCCTCGACAGGGAAGGAGACTGAAGCTTTCTTT. Its translation: CASRSSTGKETEAFF.

The J gene is TRBJ2-1, the V gene TRBV30; 7 bases line up with TRBD2. J gave up 0 bases and V 3 bases, and 2 bases lay outside the gene matches. The CDR3 sequence is 14 residues long. CDR1 is GTSNPN, CDR2 SVGIG, per germline (reference sequence). The CDR3 protein is CAWSRGVSYNEQFF. The CDR3, as DNA: TGTGCCTGGAGCCGGGGGGTCTCCTACAATGAGCAGTTCTTC.

This sequence joins TRBV7-9 and TRBJ2-5; a weak D match, TRBD2 (6 bases). CDR1 and CDR2 (germline): SEHNR, FQNEAQ (reference sequence). The V gene lost 1 base and the J gene lost 2 bases, with 11 bases spanning the gap. The CDR3 totals 15 residues. The CDR3 nucleotides are TGTGCCAGCAGCTTAGGGGGGGACCAGCAAGAGACCCAGTACTTC. Translating gives CASSLGGDQQETQYF.

In this sample, this clone turned up a few times. The DNA for the CDR3 is TGTGCCAGCAGCTTAGTGGGAGGCACAGATACGCAGTATTTT. Its translation is CASSLVGGTDTQYF. The chain joins TRBV7-2 to TRBJ2-3; tentatively, D is TRBD2 (5 bases). Trimming left V 1 base short and J 1 base short, with 6 bases between. The germline V gene has CDR1 SGHTA and CDR2 FQGNSA. The CDR3 is 14 residues long.

The chain employs TRBV27 and TRBJ1-6, with D uncertain. Trimming left V 4 bases short and J 7 bases short, with 8 bases between. The CDR3 is 13 amino acids. Per the germline V gene, CDR1 is MNHEY and CDR2 is SMNVEV (reference sequence). The CDR3 region is CASSSDRNSPLHF. The CDR3, as DNA: TGTGCCAGCAGTTCCGATCGGAATTCACCCCTCCACTTT.

The chain uses TRBV5-1 and TRBJ2-5; D perhaps matches TRBD2 (5 bases). The germline V gene has CDR1 SGHRS and CDR2 YFSETQ. The CDR3 totals 15 residues. V shed 4 bases and J shed 1 base, with 14 bases lying between them. CDR3 residues: CASSVDWSGQETQYF. The DNA for the CDR3 is TGCGCCAGCAGCGTCGACTGGAGCGGCCAAGAGACCCAGTACTTC.

The chain combines TRBV4-3 with TRBJ2-1; 8 nucleotides align to TRBD2. Losses at the gene ends were 0 bases for V and 5 bases for J; bases not matched to a gene: 9. The germline V gene encodes CDR1 LGHNA and CDR2 YSLEER. The CDR3 loop spans 17 amino acids. The CDR3 nucleotides are TGCGCCAGCAGCCAAGAGTCTTGGACTAGCAGGGACAATGAGCAGTTCTTC. It yields the protein CASSQESWTSRDNEQFF.

V gene TRBV7-9 combines with J gene TRBJ2-7; TRBD1 is a possible D gene (6 bases). Trimming removed 2 bases at V and 2 bases at J, with 19 bases between. The CDR3 contains 17 residues. Germline V gene lookup returns CDR1 SEHNR and CDR2 FQNEAQ (reference sequence). CDR3 sequence reads: CASSLIPPGRGAYEQYF. CDR3 bases: TGTGCCAGCAGCTTAATTCCCCCGGGCAGGGGAGCCTACGAGCAGTACTTC.

This clone was seen once. The rearrangement uses TRBV7-9 and TRBJ2-3; 13 positions agree with TRBD2. Losses at the gene ends were 1 base for V and 0 bases for J; bases not matched to a gene: 4. This CDR3 contains 18 residues. The germline V gene has CDR1 SEHNR and CDR2 FQNEAQ (reference sequence). Here the CDR3 reads CASSLGLAGGSSTDTQYF. The CDR3 nucleotides read TGTGCCAGCAGCTTAGGACTAGCGGGGGGCTCTAGCACAGATACGCAGTATTTT.

V gene TRBV6-5 combines with J gene TRBJ1-1; no definite D call. Germline assignment: CDR1 MNHEY and CDR2 SVGAGI. The CDR3 spans 12 residues. V was clipped by 4 bases and J by 5 bases, with 8 bases between them. The CDR3 sequence is CASSSGLTEAFF. CDR3 nucleotides: TGTGCCAGCAGTTCAGGTCTTACTGAAGCTTTCTTT.

This chain connects TRBV7-3 to TRBJ2-5; 13 bases align to TRBD2. There are 16 residues in the CDR3. V gave up 5 bases and J gave up 2 bases; unmatched junction bases: 5. Germline V lookup: CDR1 SGHTA, CDR2 FQGTGA. The CDR3 bases are TGTGCCAGCAGCACTGGACTAGCGGGGGTGCAAGAGACCCAGTACTTC. The encoded protein is CASSTGLAGVQETQYF.

The chain combines TRBV7-2 with TRBJ2-7; TRBD2 matches at 9 bases. CDR3 length: 14 amino acids. CDR1 is SGHTA, CDR2 FQGNSA, per germline. Trimming cost V 4 bases and J 7 bases; bases outside gene matches: 8. The CDR3 DNA reads as TGTGCCAGCAGCTCTAGCGGGGTGGTAATAGAGCAGTACTTC. Translated: CASSSSGVVIEQYF.

This chain uses TRBV29-1 with TRBJ2-3, with a possible D match to TRBD2 (5 bases). Trimming took off 6 bases at V and 2 bases at J, with 15 bases between the two ends. Germline V gene sequence: CDR1 SQVTM, CDR2 ANQGSEA. CDR3 length equals 14 residues. The CDR3 protein is CSVGIGGPTDTQYF. The DNA for the CDR3 is TGCAGCGTGGGGATCGGCGGGCCCACAGATACGCAGTATTTT.

The chain is built from TRBV10-1 and TRBJ2-5; possible D gene TRBD1, 8 bases. Trimming pared 3 bases from V and 2 bases from J, leaving 13 bases between. Germline CDR1 and CDR2: WNHNN and SYGVQD (reference sequence). The length of the CDR3 is 15 residues. The CDR3 sequence is CASSDTGGGQETQYF. The CDR3 DNA reads as TGCGCCAGCAGTGACACAGGGGGGGGGCAAGAGACCCAGTACTTC.

This chain connects TRBV6-7 to TRBJ2-7; tentatively, D is TRBD1 (5 bases). Being an ORF, TRBV6-7 has a function that is uncertain. The CDR3 runs 15 residues. V lost 5 bases and J lost 1, with 15 bases in between. The CDR3: CASSSRETASYEQYF. CDR3 bases: TGTGCCAGCAGTAGCCGAGAGACAGCTTCCTACGAGCAGTACTTC.

This rearrangement joins TRBV18 to TRBJ1-1; 8 positions match TRBD1. Germline V CDR1 and CDR2: KGHSH, LQKENI. The CDR3 extends over 14 amino acids. J lost 1 base, V lost 4 bases, and 2 bases had no gene match. The DNA for the CDR3 is TGTGCCAGCTCACGAGGACAGGGGAACACTGAAGCTTTCTTT. Translation gives CASSRGQGNTEAFF. Complete variable domain (other parts from reference TRBV18 and TRBJ1-1): NAGVMQNPRHLVRRRGQEARLRCSPMKGHSHVYWYRQLPEEGLKFMVYLQKENIIDESGMPKERFSAEFPKEGPSILRIQQVVRGDSAAYFCASSRGQGNTEAFFGQGTRLTVV.

J is TRBJ2-2 and V is TRBV6-1; D gene uncertain. Germline lookup yields CDR1 MNHNS and CDR2 SASEGT. V was trimmed by 3 bases and J by 4 bases, leaving 6 bases between them. The CDR3 contains 13 residues. The CDR3 DNA follows: TGTGCCAGCAGTGATCGGTTCACCGGGGAGCTGTTTTTT. Protein sequence: CASSDRFTGELFF.

This clone was recorded a few times. The genes are TRBV5-5 and TRBJ2-2, with D unclear. Germline assignment: CDR1 SGHKS and CDR2 YYEKEE (reference sequence). The CDR3 length is 15 residues. Trimming pared 1 base from V and 1 base from J, leaving 8 bases between. CDR3 bases: TGTGCCAGCAGCTTGCCAGAATTGAACACCGGGGAGCTGTTTTTT. This codes for CASSLPELNTGELFF.

The V gene is TRBV11-2, the J gene TRBJ2-7; tentative D call: TRBD1 (5 bases). V lost 5 bases and J lost 5, with 16 bases in between. Germline V gene sequence: CDR1 SGHAT, CDR2 FQNNGV. The length of the CDR3 is 14 residues. The CDR3 loop is CASSAQVFRDEQYF. The CDR3 DNA is TGTGCCAGCAGCGCACAGGTGTTTAGGGACGAGCAGTACTTC.

The chain recombines TRBV2 with TRBJ2-1; TRBD1 matches at 7 bases. The CDR3 has 13 residues. The V segment lost 8 bases and the J segment 5 bases; nucleotides outside the gene matches: 6. The germline V gene encodes CDR1 SNHLY and CDR2 FYNNEI. The DNA of the CDR3 is TGTGCCAGCGGGACAGACCCGCACAATGAGCAGTTCTTC. This sequence encodes CASGTDPHNEQFF.

This sequence joins TRBV10-3 and TRBJ2-5; 7 bases agree with TRBD2. The CDR3 sequence is 14 residues long. In germline, CDR1 is ENHRY, CDR2 SYGVKD. J was trimmed by 2 bases and V by 3 bases; bases with no gene match: 3. The CDR3 is CAISDHGGQETQYF. The CDR3 DNA reads TGTGCCATCAGTGACCACGGGGGGCAAGAGACCCAGTACTTC.

The chain recombines TRBV7-8 with TRBJ2-3, with TRBD2 matching 9 bases. The V gene's germline CDR1 is SGHVS and CDR2 FQNEAQ. This CDR3 contains 16 residues. V trimming: 3 bases; J trimming: 0 bases; junction bases outside the gene matches: 4. The CDR3 spells CASSFATSGSTDTQYF. In DNA, the CDR3 is TGTGCCAGCAGCTTCGCGACTAGCGGAAGCACAGATACGCAGTATTTT.

This clone appeared once. This may stem from a read error, because a much larger clone lies one nucleotide away. This chain links TRBV7-2 with TRBJ2-7, with TRBD2 matching 10 bases. Germline trimming cut 1 base from V and 1 base from J; bases unmatched to any gene: 1. This CDR3 has 15 amino acids. CDR1 is SGHTA and CDR2 is FQGNSA in the germline V gene. The CDR3 DNA reads as TGTGCCAGCAGCTTAGTACTAGCGGGGTCCTACGAGCAGTACTTC. Its translation is CASSLVLAGSYEQYF.

Concerning this clone: A read error may account for a junction end that differs from germline. The V call is TRBV4-1, the J call TRBJ1-1; D uncertain. Germline CDR1 reads MGHRA; CDR2 reads YSYEKL. CDR3 length equals 13 residues. The CDR3 nucleotides are TGCGCCAGCAGCCAACTGTTTTCGCAGGACTATATTTTT. This encodes CASSQLFSQDYIF.

This chain joins TRBV10-3 and TRBJ1-1; D is unclear. V shed 4 bases and J shed 7 bases, with 7 bases lying between them. The germline V gene encodes CDR1 ENHRY and CDR2 SYGVKD. This CDR3 contains 11 residues. CDR3 DNA: TGTGCCATCAGTGTGGCAGATGAAGCTTTCTTT. It encodes CAISVADEAFF.

V is TRBV7-2 and J is TRBJ2-2; 12 positions agree with TRBD1. Germline CDR1 and CDR2: SGHTA and FQGNSA. After removal of 2 bases from V and 7 bases from J, the junction contained 5 bases not matched to a gene. The CDR3 spans 16 residues. The CDR3 spells CASSLWGQGAGGELFF. The CDR3 DNA reads as TGTGCCAGCAGCTTATGGGGACAGGGGGCTGGCGGGGAGCTGTTTTTT. Combining the CDR3 with reference TRBV7-2 and TRBJ2-2 gives the whole variable domain GAGVSQSPSNKVTEKGKDVELRCDPISGHTALYWYRQSLGQGLEFLIYFQGNSAPDKSGLPSDRFSAERTGGSVSTLTIQRTQQEDSAVYLCASSLWGQGAGGELFFGEGSRLTVL.

The chain carries TRBV11-2 and TRBJ2-1, with TRBD2 matching over 8 bases. V trimming: 2 bases; J trimming: 0 bases; junction bases outside the gene matches: 9. The germline V gene has CDR1 SGHAT and CDR2 FQNNGV. This CDR3 spans 18 amino acids. CDR3 sequence: CASSLILGGGSSYNEQFF. CDR3 nucleotide sequence: TGTGCCAGCAGCTTAATTTTGGGCGGGGGGAGCTCCTACAATGAGCAGTTCTTC.